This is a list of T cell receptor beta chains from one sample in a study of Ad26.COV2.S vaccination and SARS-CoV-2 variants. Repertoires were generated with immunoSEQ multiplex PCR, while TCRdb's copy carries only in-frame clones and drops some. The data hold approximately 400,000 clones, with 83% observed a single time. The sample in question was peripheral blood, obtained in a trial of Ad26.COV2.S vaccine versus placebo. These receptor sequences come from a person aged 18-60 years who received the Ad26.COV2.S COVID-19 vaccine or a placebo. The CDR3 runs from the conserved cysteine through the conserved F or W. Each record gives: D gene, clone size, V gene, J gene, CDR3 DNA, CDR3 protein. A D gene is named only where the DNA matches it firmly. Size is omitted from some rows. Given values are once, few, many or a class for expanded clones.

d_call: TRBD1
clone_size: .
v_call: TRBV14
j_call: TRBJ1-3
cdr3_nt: TGTGCCAGCAGCCCCCGACCGGGACAGTTATCTGGAAACACCATATATTTT
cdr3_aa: CASSPRPGQLSGNTIYF

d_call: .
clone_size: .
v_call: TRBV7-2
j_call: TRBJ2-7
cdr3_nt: TGTGCCAGCAGCCCCACCTCCGGACAGACCTACGAGCAGTACTTC
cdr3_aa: CASSPTSGQTYEQYF

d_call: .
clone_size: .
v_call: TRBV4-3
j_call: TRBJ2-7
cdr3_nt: TGCGCCAGCAGCCTCCCGGACTCGACCGTCTACGAGCAGTACTTC
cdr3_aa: CASSLPDSTVYEQYF

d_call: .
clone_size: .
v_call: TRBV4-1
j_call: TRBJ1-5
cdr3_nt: TGCGCCAGCAGCCGCTTCAATGGTCAGCCCCAGCATTTT
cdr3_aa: CASSRFNGQPQHF

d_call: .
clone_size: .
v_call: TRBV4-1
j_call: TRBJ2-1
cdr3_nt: TGCGCCAGCAGCCAGGCTACAGGGAGTCACAATGAGCAGTTCTTC
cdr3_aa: CASSQATGSHNEQFF

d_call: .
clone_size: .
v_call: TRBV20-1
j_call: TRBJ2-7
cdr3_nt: TGCAGTGTCAGCCGGGTTCGCGAGCAGTACTTC
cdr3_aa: CSVSRVREQYF

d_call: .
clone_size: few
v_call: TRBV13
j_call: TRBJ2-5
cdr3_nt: TGTGCCACCGGGGGCGGTGCCAGAGAGACCCAGTACTTC
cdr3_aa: CATGGGARETQYF

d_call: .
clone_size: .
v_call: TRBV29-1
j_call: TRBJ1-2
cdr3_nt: TGCAGCGTTGCACCAGCTCGGGGCTACACCTTC
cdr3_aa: CSVAPARGYTF

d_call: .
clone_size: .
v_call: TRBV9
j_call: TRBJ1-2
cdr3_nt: TGTGCCAGCAGTCGAGGGGGAAACTATGGCTACACCTTC
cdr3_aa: CASSRGGNYGYTF

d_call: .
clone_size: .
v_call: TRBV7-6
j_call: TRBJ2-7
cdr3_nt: TGTGCCAGCAGCTTAATGCGGTCCTACGAGCAGTACTTC
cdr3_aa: CASSLMRSYEQYF

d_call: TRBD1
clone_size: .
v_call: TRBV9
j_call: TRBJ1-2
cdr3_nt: TGTGCCAGCAGCGTAGACGGACAGGGGGCTGGCTACACCTTC
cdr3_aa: CASSVDGQGAGYTF

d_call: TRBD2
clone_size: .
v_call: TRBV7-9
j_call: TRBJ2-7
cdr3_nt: TGTGCCAGCAGCTTAGGACTAGCGGGAACCCTCGAGCAGTACTTC
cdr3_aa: CASSLGLAGTLEQYF

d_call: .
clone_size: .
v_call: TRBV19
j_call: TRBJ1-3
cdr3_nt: TGTGCCAGTATTCGGACGGCGCGGCACTCTGGAAACACCATATATTTT
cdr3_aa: CASIRTARHSGNTIYF

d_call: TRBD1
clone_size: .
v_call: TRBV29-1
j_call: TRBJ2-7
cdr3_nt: TGCAGCGTTGAACAGGGGCAGGGGGCAGGGGATGAGCAGTACTTC
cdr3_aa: CSVEQGQGAGDEQYF

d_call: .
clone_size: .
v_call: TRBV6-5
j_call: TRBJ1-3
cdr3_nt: TGTGCCACAGTTGCGGGGGGTGGAAACACCATATATTTT
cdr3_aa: CATVAGGGNTIYF

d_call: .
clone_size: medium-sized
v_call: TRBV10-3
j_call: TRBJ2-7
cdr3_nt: TGTGCCGCCGGGGGGCGGGGATATACCTACGAGCAGTACTTC
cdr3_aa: CAAGGRGYTYEQYF

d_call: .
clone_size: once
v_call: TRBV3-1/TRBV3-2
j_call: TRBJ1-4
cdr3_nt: TGTGCCAGCAGCCGGGACGGAGGGGAAACTAATGAAAAACTGTTTTTT
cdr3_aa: CASSRDGGETNEKLFF

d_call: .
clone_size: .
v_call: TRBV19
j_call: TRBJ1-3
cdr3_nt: TGTGCCAGTAGTACTGGACAGCGCTCTGGAAACACCATATATTTT
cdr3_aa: CASSTGQRSGNTIYF

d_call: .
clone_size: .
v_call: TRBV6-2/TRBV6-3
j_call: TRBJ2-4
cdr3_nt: TGTGCCAGCAGTTATTTGCTAGGGACGATTCAGTACTTC
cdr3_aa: CASSYLLGTIQYF

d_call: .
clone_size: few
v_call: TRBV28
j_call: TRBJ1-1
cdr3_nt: TGTGCCAGCAGTGAAACAGGGACCGGGAAAGCTTTCTTT
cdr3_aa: CASSETGTGKAFF

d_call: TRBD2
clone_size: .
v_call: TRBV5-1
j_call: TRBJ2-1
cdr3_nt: TGCGCCAGCAGCTTCCAGCGGGAGGGCCTGAGCAATGAGCAGTTCTTC
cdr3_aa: CASSFQREGLSNEQFF

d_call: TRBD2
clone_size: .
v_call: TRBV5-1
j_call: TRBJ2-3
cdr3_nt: TGCGCCAGCAGCTTTTTCGGACCCGGGGGGGGCACAGATACGCAGTATTTT
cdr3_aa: CASSFFGPGGGTDTQYF

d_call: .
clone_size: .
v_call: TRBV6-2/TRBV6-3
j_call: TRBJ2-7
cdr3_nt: TGTGCCAGCAGTTACCTAAACTACGAGCAGTACTTC
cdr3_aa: CASSYLNYEQYF

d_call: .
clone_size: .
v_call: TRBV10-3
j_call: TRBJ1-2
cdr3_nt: TGTGCCATCAGTGAGTCGAGTTCCTCCGGGATCGGCTATGGCTACACCTTC
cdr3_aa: CAISESSSSGIGYGYTF

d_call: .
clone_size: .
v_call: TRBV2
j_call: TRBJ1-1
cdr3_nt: TGTGCCAGCAGGGGAGGCCTTGAACCCGAAGCTTTCTTT
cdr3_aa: CASRGGLEPEAFF

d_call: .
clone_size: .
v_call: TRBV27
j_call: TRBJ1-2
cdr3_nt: TGTGCCAGCAGTTCCGGTCCCAAAGACGGCCCAGAAGGGCTACTCTATGGCTACACCTTC
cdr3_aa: CASSSGPKDGPEGLLYGYTF

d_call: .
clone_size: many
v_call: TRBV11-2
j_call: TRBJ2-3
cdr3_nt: TGTGCCAGCAGCCGGTCGTTGCTGGGGACCTACACAGATACGCAGTATTTT
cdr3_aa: CASSRSLLGTYTDTQYF

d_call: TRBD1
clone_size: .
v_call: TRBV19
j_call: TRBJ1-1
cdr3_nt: TGTGCCAGTAGTATAGCGGCAGGGGGCTGGACTGAAGCTTTCTTT
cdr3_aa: CASSIAAGGWTEAFF

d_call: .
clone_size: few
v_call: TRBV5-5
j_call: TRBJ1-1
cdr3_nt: TGTGCCAGCAGCTCGGTTCGTCGGGGTGGATGGAGCCTGAACACTGAAGCTTTCTTT
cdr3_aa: CASSSVRRGGWSLNTEAFF

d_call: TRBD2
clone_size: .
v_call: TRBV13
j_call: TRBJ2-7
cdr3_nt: TGTGCCAGCAGACTAGCGTCAACGGGGTCCTACGAGCAGTACTTC
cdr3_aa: CASRLASTGSYEQYF

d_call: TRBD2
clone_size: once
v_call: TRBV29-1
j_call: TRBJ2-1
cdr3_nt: TGCAGCGTTGTTAAATGGAGCGGGGACAATGAGCAGTTCTTC
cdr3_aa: CSVVKWSGDNEQFF

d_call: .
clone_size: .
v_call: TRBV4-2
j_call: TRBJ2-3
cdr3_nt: TGTGCCAGCAGCCAACGGGGCGAAGATACGCAGTATTTT
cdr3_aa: CASSQRGEDTQYF

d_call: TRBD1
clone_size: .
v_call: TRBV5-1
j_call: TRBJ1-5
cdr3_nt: TGCGCCAGCAGCACCGGGACAGCCAATCAGCCCCAGCATTTT
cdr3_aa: CASSTGTANQPQHF

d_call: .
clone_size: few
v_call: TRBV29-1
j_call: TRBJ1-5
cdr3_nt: TGCAGCGTTGGGGCCAGCAATCAGCCCCAGCATTTT
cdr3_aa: CSVGASNQPQHF

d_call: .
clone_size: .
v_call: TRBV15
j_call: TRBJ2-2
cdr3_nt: TGTGCCACCAGCAGAGAAACAATCCGGGAGCTGTTTTTT
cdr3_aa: CATSRETIRELFF

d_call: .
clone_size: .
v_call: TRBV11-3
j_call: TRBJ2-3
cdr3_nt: TGTGCCAGCAGCTCACTCGACAGCGCAGATACGCAGTATTTT
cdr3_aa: CASSSLDSADTQYF

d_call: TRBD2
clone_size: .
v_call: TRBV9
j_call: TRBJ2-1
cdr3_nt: TGTGCCAGCAGCGTATCTGGCGGGGGGGCCGGCTACAATGAGCAGTTCTTC
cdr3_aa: CASSVSGGGAGYNEQFF

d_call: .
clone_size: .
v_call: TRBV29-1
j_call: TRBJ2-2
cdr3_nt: TGCAGCGGACCAGGGGAGACCGGGGAGCTGTTTTTT
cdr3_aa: CSGPGETGELFF

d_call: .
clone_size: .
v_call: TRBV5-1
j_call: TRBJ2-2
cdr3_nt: TGCGCCAGCACCCTGTCCACAGAGACCGGGGAGCTGTTTTTT
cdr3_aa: CASTLSTETGELFF

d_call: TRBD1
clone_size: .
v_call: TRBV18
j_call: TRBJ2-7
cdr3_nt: TGTGCCAGCTCACCCCAATCCGGGACAGGGAAAAACGAGCAGTACTTC
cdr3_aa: CASSPQSGTGKNEQYF

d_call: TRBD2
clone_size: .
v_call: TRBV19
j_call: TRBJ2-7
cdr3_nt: TGTGCCAGTAGTACCGGGACTAGCAGCTACGAGCAGTACTTC
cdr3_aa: CASSTGTSSYEQYF

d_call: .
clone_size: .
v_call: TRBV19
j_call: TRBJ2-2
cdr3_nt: TGTGCCTGCTCGGGACCGCTGAACACCGGGGAGCTGTTTTTT
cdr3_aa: CACSGPLNTGELFF

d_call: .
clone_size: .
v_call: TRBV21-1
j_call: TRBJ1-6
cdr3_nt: TGTGCCAGCAGCGGGCCGGGACAGGGTAATTCACCCCTCCACTTT
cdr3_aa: CASSGPGQGNSPLHF

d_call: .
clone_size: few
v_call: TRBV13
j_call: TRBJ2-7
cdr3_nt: TGTGCCAGCAGCTCATCGCCTGGGCGGGGGCACGAGCAGTACTTC
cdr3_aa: CASSSSPGRGHEQYF

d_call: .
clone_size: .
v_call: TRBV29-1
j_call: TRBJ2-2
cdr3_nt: TGCAGCGTTGCACACACCGGGGAGCTGTTTTTT
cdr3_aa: CSVAHTGELFF

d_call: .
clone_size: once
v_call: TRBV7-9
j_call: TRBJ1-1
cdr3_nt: TGTGCCAGCAGCTTTCAGGGGAACACTGAAGCTTTCTTT
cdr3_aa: CASSFQGNTEAFF

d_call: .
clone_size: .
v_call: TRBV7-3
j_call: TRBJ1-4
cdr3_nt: TGTGCCAGCAGCTTAACTAATGAAAAACTGTTTTTT
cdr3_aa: CASSLTNEKLFF

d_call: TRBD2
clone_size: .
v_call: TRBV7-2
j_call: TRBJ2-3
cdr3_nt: TGTGCCAGCAGCTTTTCCCCTAGCGGGAGAGGCACAGATACGCAGTATTTT
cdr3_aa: CASSFSPSGRGTDTQYF

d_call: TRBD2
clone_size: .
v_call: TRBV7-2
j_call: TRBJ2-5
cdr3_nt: TGTGCCAGCAGGCTCGGCGGGGGGACCCAAGAGACCCAGTACTTC
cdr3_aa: CASRLGGGTQETQYF

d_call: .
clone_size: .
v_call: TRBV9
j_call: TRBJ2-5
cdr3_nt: TGTGCCAGCAGCACCCGAGCAGGCCCGATTCGCCAAGAGACCCAGTACTTC
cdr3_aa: CASSTRAGPIRQETQYF

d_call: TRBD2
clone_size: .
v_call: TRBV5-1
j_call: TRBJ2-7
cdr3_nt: TGCGCCAGCAGCATTGGACCTGCTAGCGGCTACGAGCAGTACTTC
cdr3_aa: CASSIGPASGYEQYF

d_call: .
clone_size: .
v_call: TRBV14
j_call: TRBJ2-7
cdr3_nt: TGTGCCAGCAGCCAAGATCCCTTAGGGATACACGAGCAGTACTTC
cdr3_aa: CASSQDPLGIHEQYF

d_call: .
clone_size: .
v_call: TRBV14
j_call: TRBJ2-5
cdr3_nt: TGTGCCAGCAGCCAGAGAGAGACCCAGTACTTC
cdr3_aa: CASSQRETQYF